Here is one TCR beta chain with its context. Its antigen remains unidentified. Other nucleotide sequences in the sample specify the same CDR3. The data were taken from a study of shared clonotypes between healthy human individuals. Study as a whole: Donors, aged 18 to 49, were a couple of women and three men.

Ten immunoSEQ deep assay plates were used to sequence unsorted PBMC DNA. Generated by immunoSEQ multiplex PCR, the TCRdb table keeps only in-frame clones and is missing some. The sample contains 490,000 or so clones, less than 80% of which appear only once. Genomic DNA of unsorted samples came from around 84 million PBMCs. Study findings and constraints: Collection of samples was limited to blood; tissue repertoires likely differ.

The TCR sequence derives from a woman between 40 and 55 years old in good health. Some clones in this sample may be carry-over from other donors' samples. Sequencing used PBMCs.

The CDR3 sequence: CASSITGGTETQYF. The CDR3 coding sequence is TGTGCCAGTAGTATAACAGGGGGGACCGAGACCCAGTACTTC. V usage is TRBV19 and J usage is TRBJ2-5, with 8 bases aligning to TRBD1. The length of the CDR3 is 14 residues. Germline V lookup: CDR1 LNHDA, CDR2 SQIVND (reference sequence). Germline trimming cut 2 bases from V and 5 bases from J; bases unmatched to any gene: 4.